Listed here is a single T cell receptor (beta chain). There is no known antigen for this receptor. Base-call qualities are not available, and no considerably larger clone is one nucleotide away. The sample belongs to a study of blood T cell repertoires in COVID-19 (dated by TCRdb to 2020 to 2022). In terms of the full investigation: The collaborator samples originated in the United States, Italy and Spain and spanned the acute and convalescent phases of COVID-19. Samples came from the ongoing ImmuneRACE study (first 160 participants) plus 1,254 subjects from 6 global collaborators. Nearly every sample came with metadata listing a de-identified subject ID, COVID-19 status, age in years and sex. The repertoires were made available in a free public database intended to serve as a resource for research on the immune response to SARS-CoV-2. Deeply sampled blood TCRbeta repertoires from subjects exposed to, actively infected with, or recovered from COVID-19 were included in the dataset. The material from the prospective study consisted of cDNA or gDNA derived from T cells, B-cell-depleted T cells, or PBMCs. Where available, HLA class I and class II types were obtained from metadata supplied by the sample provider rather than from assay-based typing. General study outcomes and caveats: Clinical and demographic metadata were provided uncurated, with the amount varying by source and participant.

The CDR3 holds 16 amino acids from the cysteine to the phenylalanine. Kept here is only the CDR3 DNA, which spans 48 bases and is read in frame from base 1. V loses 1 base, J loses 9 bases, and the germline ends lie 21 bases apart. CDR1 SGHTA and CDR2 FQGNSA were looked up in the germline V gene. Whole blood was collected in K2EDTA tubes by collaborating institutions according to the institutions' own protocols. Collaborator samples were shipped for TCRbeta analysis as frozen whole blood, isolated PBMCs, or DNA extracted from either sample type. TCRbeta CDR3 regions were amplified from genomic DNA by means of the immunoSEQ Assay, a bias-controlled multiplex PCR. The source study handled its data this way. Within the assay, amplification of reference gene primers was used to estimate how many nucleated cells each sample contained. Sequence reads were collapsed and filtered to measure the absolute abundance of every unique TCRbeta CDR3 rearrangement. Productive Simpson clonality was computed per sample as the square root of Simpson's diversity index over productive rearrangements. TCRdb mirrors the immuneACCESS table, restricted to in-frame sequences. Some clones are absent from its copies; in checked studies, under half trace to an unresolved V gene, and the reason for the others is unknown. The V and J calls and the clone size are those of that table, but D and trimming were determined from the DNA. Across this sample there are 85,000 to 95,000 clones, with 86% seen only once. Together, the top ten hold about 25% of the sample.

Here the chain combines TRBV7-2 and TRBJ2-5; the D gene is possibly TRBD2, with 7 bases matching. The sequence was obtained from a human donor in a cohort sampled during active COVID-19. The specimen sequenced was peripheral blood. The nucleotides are TGTGCCAGCAGCTTAGAGACAATAGGGGCCGGGGGGCCCCAGTACTTC. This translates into CASSLETIGAGGPQYF.